Listed here are 9 T cell receptor beta chains from one sample, sequenced in a study of cytomegalovirus exposure and HLA in healthy donors. PCR involved 60 Vbeta and 13 Jbeta primers. Data came from immunoSEQ multiplex PCR; TCRdb stores just in-frame clones and leaves some out. The table shows about 160,000 clones, with 75% to 85% occurring only once. The sequenced sample consisted of PBMCs. These receptors were taken from a woman aged 45-65 years in good health and CMV-seronegative.

Here the CDR3 DNA reads TGCGCCAGCAGCCAAGGACAGGCCCGCTCTGGAAACACCATATATTTT. Protein: CASSQGQARSGNTIYF. V gene TRBV4-1 combines with J gene TRBJ1-3; D possibly corresponds to TRBD1 (6 bases). The germline V gene has CDR1 MGHRA and CDR2 YSYEKL. CDR3 length equals 16 residues. The V end lost 1 base, the J end lost 0 bases, and 10 bases lay between the germline ends.

This clone turned up a few times. V usage is TRBV6-6 and J usage is TRBJ2-7; a possible D gene is TRBD1 (6 bases). Germline V CDR1 and CDR2: MNHNY, SVGAGI (reference sequence). The CDR3 sequence is 14 residues long. The V end was cut by 6 bases, the J end by 3 bases, with 15 bases between. The CDR3 DNA follows: TGTGCCAGCAGCCCCCTTGGGGGCAGCTACGAGCAGTACTTC. It translates to CASSPLGGSYEQYF.

The chain has TRBV10-2 and TRBJ1-6; 8 bases are a match to TRBD1. The CDR3 extends over 14 amino acids. With 5 bases clipped from V and 9 bases from J, the junction kept 6 bases outside the gene matches. Germline loops: CDR1 WSHSY, CDR2 SAAADI. In DNA, the CDR3 is TGCGCCAGCAGTCGGGACAGGCAGAGTTCACCCCTCCACTTT. Translating gives CASSRDRQSSPLHF.

This chain joins TRBV5-1 and TRBJ1-3, with a weak D call TRBD1 (5 bases). The V and J ends lost 0 bases and 4 bases respectively, with 11 bases between them. CDR1 and CDR2 (germline): SGHRS, YFSETQ. The CDR3 has 15 residues. CDR3 loop: CASSLEPRAGNTIYF. The CDR3 DNA reads TGCGCCAGCAGCTTGGAGCCCAGGGCGGGAAACACCATATATTTT.

This chain connects TRBV28 to TRBJ1-5, with 9 positions matching TRBD1. CDR3 length: 15 residues. Germline CDR1 MDHEN, CDR2 SYDVKM. J gave up 6 bases and V 5 bases, and 8 bases lay outside the gene matches. In nucleotides, the CDR3 is TGTGCCAGCAGTCCGGTGACAGGGGGAATTCAGCCCCAGCATTTT. Translating it yields CASSPVTGGIQPQHF.

This chain connects TRBV9 to TRBJ1-4, with D perhaps matching TRBD1 (6 bases). The CDR3 spans 15 residues. In germline, CDR1 is SGDLS, CDR2 YYNGEE. Trimming left V 4 bases short and J 8 bases short, with 18 bases between. The CDR3 spells CASSSRGGAQEKLFF. CDR3 nucleotide sequence: TGTGCCAGCAGCTCGCGAGGGGGGGCGCAGGAAAAACTGTTTTTT.

This clone was counted only a few times. This rearrangement joins TRBV7-8 to TRBJ2-2, with D perhaps TRBD2 (6 bases). The CDR3 extends over 12 amino acids. Germline CDR1 reads SGHVS; CDR2 reads FQNEAQ. The ends were cut back, 8 bases at V and 5 bases at J, with 9 bases in the middle. The CDR3 loop is CASGGRTGELFF. CDR3 in DNA: TGTGCCAGCGGGGGGAGGACCGGGGAGCTGTTTTTT.

The rearrangement links TRBV27 to TRBJ1-1; D is unresolved. V shed 5 bases and J shed 0 bases, with 7 bases lying between them. This CDR3 spans 13 amino acids. CDR1 is MNHEY, CDR2 SMNVEV, per germline (reference sequence). CDR3 in amino acids: CASSLSMNTEAFF. As DNA, the CDR3 is TGTGCCAGCAGTCTCAGTATGAACACTGAAGCTTTCTTT.

This clone was seen a single time. The CDR3 bases are TGTGCCAGCAGCCCCGGCGGGGGCGGCGAAAACATTCAGTACTTC. It codes for CASSPGGGGENIQYF. J is TRBJ2-4 and V is TRBV28; a possible D gene is TRBD2 (7 bases). The CDR3 length is 15 residues. Germline lookup yields CDR1 MDHEN and CDR2 SYDVKM. V gave up 6 bases and J gave up 5 bases, with 17 bases separating them.